Sequencing of this TCR beta chain was carried out in a study of OX40 agonist ivuxolimab in advanced cancers. Study results and limitations: The 0.1-3.0 mg/kg partial responders had among the lowest clonal expansion. Certain nonresponders additionally had low normalized T-cell clonal expansion. CD4+ and CD8+ blood T cells expanded clonally by week 6 at 0.1 to 3.0 mg/kg.

As regards this clone: The antigen remains undetermined.

TCRdb's table, derived via immunoSEQ multiplex PCR, lists solely in-frame clones and lacks some. The table has 60,000 to 70,000 clones, over 70% seen once. V lost 6 bases and J 4 bases, leaving 16 bases between the germline ends. This CDR3 is built from 15 residues. Per the germline V gene, CDR1 is SGHRS and CDR2 is YFSETQ. The chain joins TRBV5-1 to TRBJ2-2; either TRBD1 or TRBD2 may supply D (6 bases each). Material: CD4+ or CD8+ T cells sorted from blood, obtained in a trial of the OX40 agonist ivuxolimab. The receptor was isolated from an adult with an advanced solid tumor such as melanoma, head and neck, liver or kidney cancer. In DNA, the CDR3 is TGCGCCAGCATCAACGGGAGAGGGGGCACCGGGGAGCTGTTTTTT. It translates to CASINGRGGTGELFF.